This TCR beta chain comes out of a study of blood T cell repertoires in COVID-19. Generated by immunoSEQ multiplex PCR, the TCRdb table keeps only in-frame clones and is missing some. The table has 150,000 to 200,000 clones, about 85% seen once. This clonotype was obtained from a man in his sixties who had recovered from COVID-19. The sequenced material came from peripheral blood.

The CDR3 protein is CASSTQSGIAYEQYF. The CDR3 DNA follows: TGTGCCAGCAGTACTCAGTCAGGGATTGCCTACGAGCAGTACTTC. The chain combines TRBV6-5 with TRBJ2-7, with TRBD1 as a possible D gene (5 bases). CDR1 MNHEY and CDR2 SVGAGI come from the germline V gene. V lost 5 bases to trimming and J lost 2 bases, with 16 bases between them. The CDR3 extends over 15 amino acids.